This T cell receptor (beta chain) was recovered during a study of a mutant IDH1 vaccine in newly diagnosed glioma. Study context: Before enrollment, the patients had been treated with radiotherapy alone, temozolomide alone, or both together. Most of them had received both.

The repertoire was sequenced with immunoSEQ multiplex PCR; TCRdb's copy has only in-frame clones and lacks some. The data hold tens of thousands of clones, with approximately 81% observed a single time. Study results and limitations: Changes in top peripheral clonotypes did not appear linked to pseudoprogression.

Time point denoted: week 35, safety follow-up. The study gave 300 ug of mutant IDH1 20-mer peptide per vaccine dose, with topical imiquimod. Vaccinations, eight in total, occurred in weeks 1, 3, 5, 7, 11, 15, 19, 23. Concerning this clone itself: Its antigen is still unknown.

V shed 6 bases and J shed 3 bases, with 10 bases lying between them. There are 12 residues in the CDR3. Germline CDR1 SGHTS, CDR2 YDEGEE. Specimen: PBMCs, collected from a glioma patient whose treatment included an IDH1 peptide vaccine. The origin of this receptor is a woman between 18 and 29 years old with glioma. The chain couples TRBV5-8 to TRBJ2-7, with D unclear. This chain's CDR3 is CASTLPGYEQYF. CDR3 in DNA: TGTGCCAGCACCCTTCCCGGCTACGAGCAGTACTTC.